These T cell receptor beta chains were read from a single sample in a study of patients and donors after allogeneic stem cell transplantation. TCRdb ran MiXCR on the RT-PCR reads and lists one entry per CDR3 protein. The sample carries more than 55,000 distinct CDR3 sequences, approximately 12% recorded once. The sample taken for sequencing was blood, either unsorted or a sorted T cell fraction (not recorded which). Receptors were obtained from a human donor who was either an allogeneic HSCT recipient or a stem cell or donor lymphocyte infusion donor (not recorded which). It is not recorded whose cells these are; they may come from a transplant donor. Each CDR3 is given with its conserved first and last residue. The D gene is left open where the match is weak. Some rows mark clone size as missing; the rest say once, few, many or name a class of expanded clone.

TGTGCCAGCAGCTTATCCCCAATAGCGGCGAACACCGGGGAGCTGTTTTTT	CASSLSPIAANTGELFF	TRBV11-2	.	.	TRBJ2-2
TGCAGTGCTAGCCTATCAGGGGCCTACGAGCAGTACTTC	CSASLSGAYEQYF	TRBV20-1	few	.	TRBJ2-7
TGTGCCAGCAGCCAGAGACAGGGTTTTAACTATGGCTACACCTTC	CASSQRQGFNYGYTF	TRBV3-1	many	TRBD1	TRBJ1-2
TGTGCCAGCAGCCAACCCGCCGCGGGGGTCAATGAGCAGTTCTTC	CASSQPAAGVNEQFF	TRBV3-1	few	TRBD2	TRBJ2-1
TGTGCCAGCATCGACGGGGTAACCGGGGAGCTGTTTTTT	CASIDGVTGELFF	TRBV27	.	.	TRBJ2-2
TGTGCCAGCAGCGTAGAGGGCAGCCAAGAGACCCAGTACTTC	CASSVEGSQETQYF	TRBV9	.	.	TRBJ2-5
TGTGCCAGCAGTTTCCCAGAGGCCTCCTACAATGAGCAGTTCTTC	CASSFPEASYNEQFF	TRBV12-3/TRBV12-4	.	.	TRBJ2-1
TGTGCCAGCAGCGCGTGGGCCGGGGAGCTGTTTTTT	CASSAWAGELFF	TRBV7-9	few	.	TRBJ2-2
TGTGCCAGCAGCCCGTCCACAGGGCCCACTGAAGCTTTCTTT	CASSPSTGPTEAFF	TRBV5-6	many	.	TRBJ1-1
TGCAGTGCTCCACAGGGGGCAGGTACTGAAGCTTTCTTT	CSAPQGAGTEAFF	TRBV20-1	many	TRBD1	TRBJ1-1
TGTGCCAGCAGTTTCGCTTTGACAGGGACCTACGAGCAGTACTTC	CASSFALTGTYEQYF	TRBV6-5	.	TRBD1	TRBJ2-7